This T cell receptor beta chain was recorded in a study of cytomegalovirus exposure and HLA in healthy donors (dated by TCRdb to 2015 to 2018). Describing the broader study: An earlier analysis of several hundred of the donors reported 250 to 300 Gb of sequence data and 120 million or so unique TCR beta sequences from 150 million to 200 million T cells. In a later genetic analysis, genome-wide SNP genotypes for about 55% of the roughly 670 donors were used, and that subset was treated as a discovery cohort. Besides the first cohort of 666 subjects, a separate validation cohort made up of roughly 120 different subjects was used. The number of typed donors differed by locus: about 620-630 for A, B, C, DRB1 and DQB1; 522 for DQA1; approximately 610 for DPA1; and some 470 for DPB1. Roughly 310 gigabases of sequencing data and tens of millions of unique TCR sequences were included in an early release covering under 650 HLA-typed donors. The study profiled the T cell repertoires of about 720 subjects by immunosequencing and related them to cytomegalovirus serostatus. The genetic ancestry cluster associated with self-reported Caucasian donors included roughly four fifths of the 300 to 450 genotyped donors. The later analysis used no new phenotypic data to find candidate immune exposures, relying instead on TCR beta sequences and their occurrence across donors. Class I and class II HLA loci were covered by the typing at four-digit resolution. High-throughput TCR immunosequencing, statistical association of individual TCRs with disease status, and machine learning were combined to predict cytomegalovirus infection status. The study was designed to test whether signatures of past pathogen exposure could be identified by cataloging public T cell receptors. Because of strong linkage in the cohort, five DR-DQ haplotypes were treated as single units for association and clustering. An earlier analysis of roughly 580 of the donors used high-throughput TCR beta sequencing to judge whether each TCR beta V gene segment behaved as functional or pseudogenic. All discovery cohort repertoires had been generated using a single sequencing platform. Alongside the repertoire data, information on donor age, sex, ethnicity and CMV serostatus was compiled. To study patterns of TCR occurrence, a later analysis re-analyzed previously published TCR beta repertoires from more than 550 donors and added high-resolution HLA genotyping. On average, 235,054 unique TCR beta nucleotide sequences were sequenced per donor among a few hundred genotyped donors of the cohort, with about 17% of those sequences being non-productive.

Libraries came from the immunoSEQ multiplex PCR assay. A mixture of 60 forward primers for TCR Vbeta segments and 13 reverse primers for TCR Jbeta segments was used in the multiplex PCR. Amplification of the CDR3 region of rearranged TCR beta genes was performed with a multiplex PCR assay on genomic DNA. The amplified TCR beta libraries were sequenced on the Illumina HiSeq System as 87-base-pair reads. Regarding the original processing steps: In a later analysis, about 80 million unique TCR beta chains were counted across the roughly 610 repertoires, and about 9.9 million of these chains were shared by at least two donors. To remove PCR and sequencing errors, raw reads were error-corrected and collapsed into unique sequences using a nearest-neighbor algorithm that merged closely related sequences. Alignment of CDR3 sequences to IMGT reference sequences was used to assign V, D and J gene segments. Each retained sequence needed at least a six-nucleotide match to both a V gene segment and a J gene segment. A rearrangement was called productive if the CDR3 had no stop codons and remained in frame with V and J, and every other rearrangement was called non-productive. Following IMGT convention, CDR3 was defined as the stretch from the second conserved V-encoded cysteine to the conserved J-encoded phenylalanine. The earlier analysis of about 500 of the donors excluded sequences that lacked an unambiguous match to a single V gene segment. In an earlier analysis of around 600 of the donors, V segments were called functional above 56.7% productive rearrangements and were called segregating when the between-donor standard deviation exceeded 5%. To diagnose cytomegalovirus status from the catalog of TCR beta chain sequences, a statistical classification framework was built. V and J gene assignment, in a later analysis, came from comparing TCR nucleotide sequences with IMGT/GENE-DB human TR gene sequences. Using the TCRdist pipeline, a later analysis assigned CDR3 sequences along with most-parsimonious VDJ recombination scenarios. In a later analysis, each TCR beta chain was defined by its CDR3 amino acid sequence together with its V-gene family, and reads lacking a unique V-gene family were excluded. To address suspected cross-contamination and a sequencing artifact, a later analysis removed around 600 highly shared, low-generation-probability nucleotide sequences. For each public chain, a later analysis derived a clonal expansion index from normalized ranks of inferred template counts within each repertoire. In a later analysis, generation probabilities were computed with a VDJ recombination model fitted to out-of-frame rearrangements, and the resulting probabilities were checked against IGoR. A later analysis scored TCR-TCR, TCR-HLA and TCR-CMV co-occurrence with hypergeometric tests, applying a repertoire-size bias correction to TCR pairs. False discovery rates were estimated in a later analysis by permuting HLA or CMV assignments 20 times. A later analysis grouped co-occurring TCRs with DBSCAN, adding TCRdist sequence similarity when clustering within HLA-allele-positive subsets. Repertoires with fewer than 30,000 or more than 120,000 public chains, plus five repertoires with anomalous nucleotide sharing, were excluded from co-occurrence clustering. Sourced from immuneACCESS, this table was stored by TCRdb with only in-frame sequences that have V and J called. A share of the clones is absent; for the studies checked, an unresolved V gene accounts for under half, and the remainder has no known explanation. V and J calls and clone size are copied from that table; D and trimming were computed from the DNA. The sample contains about 150,000 clones, roughly four fifths of them found a single time. Jointly, the top ten make up 4.5% to 5.5% of the sample.

Reading from cysteine to phenylalanine, the CDR3 counts 14 amino acids. Here the CDR3 DNA is all that survives: 42 bases in frame from base 1. Trimmed from V: 4 bases; trimmed from J: 5 bases; junction bases lacking a gene match: 7. For CDR1 and CDR2, the germline V gene lists SGHRS and YFSETQ. In the case of this clone: The antigen it binds to is not known. Per-base quality was not reported, and no clone a single base away is much larger than it.

Points the paper makes about the study in general: For the cohort, immune exposure information was limited to CMV serostatus. A later analysis found that TCR association rates varied across HLA loci, with DRB1 alleles showing the most associated TCRs and HLA-C alleles the fewest. Assigning TCR associations to individual alleles was difficult when HLA alleles, especially DR and DQ, strongly co-occurred. An earlier analysis of several hundred of the donors showed that most TCR beta V segments appeared in productive rearrangements either about 90% or about 30% of the time, which broadly matched IMGT annotations. The 87-base-pair reads could not distinguish some IMGT-functional V segments, including TRBV6-2 and TRBV6-3, so those segments were excluded. A cluster of highly shared sequence variants was judged likely to be a technical artifact of the sequencing pipeline. The cohort was sequenced for TCR beta chains only, and without alpha or paired-chain data the features that could be detected were limited. Most CMV-associated TCR beta chains appeared to be HLA-restricted in a later analysis, and the HLA associations seemed to be driven largely by CMV exposure. Because HLA typing was unavailable for some donors at each locus, only the typed subset was used in association tests. Specific HLA alleles were associated with 15,000 to 20,000 TCR beta sequences at a false discovery rate of 0.05 in a later analysis. A later genetic analysis associated a missense DCLRE1C variant with V-gene and J-gene trimming of TCR beta chains, and an independent cohort replicated the association. The classifier was reported to diagnose cytomegalovirus status with high specificity and sensitivity in both the original and validation cohorts. In a later genetic analysis, fewer N-insertions in productive TCRs were reported among donors in an Asian-associated ancestry cluster than the 666-donor mean. The earlier analysis of approximately 560 of the donors excluded approximately 17 rarely observed V segments, including chromosome 9 orphons, because counts were too low. A further reported finding was that TCR beta sequences accurately predicted the HLA-A and HLA-B alleles for most subjects in the first cohort. A later analysis found that HLA-associated TCR beta chains were more clonally expanded and had lower generation probabilities than equally common non-associated chains. A total of 150 to 200 TCR beta chains were listed by the study as associated with cytomegalovirus. Most TCR sequences were seen in very few donors, while some public TCRs were found in many individuals. A later analysis reported that several top co-occurrence clusters appeared linked to parvovirus B19, influenza, CMV and Epstein-Barr virus. Linkage disequilibrium might explain the correlated functional status among segregating V segments, but an unknown experimental factor could not be excluded. The authors suggested that the approach could potentially be extended to other disease states and immunological phenotypes. The presence/absence analyses assumed that sequencing depth was roughly uniform across donors, and that assumption may not be true. A few of the identified cytomegalovirus-associated TCR beta chains were confirmed in vitro to be specific for cytomegalovirus antigens.

The cohort comprised fewer than 750 healthy bone marrow donors. Cohort members were all nominally healthy when sampled, although unrecorded immune exposures were likely present. The donor was CMV seronegative and belonged to the group of around 350 seronegative cohort members. Every donor gave a peripheral blood sample, and the peripheral blood mononuclear cells from that sample were used for TCR beta sequencing. Genomic DNA was extracted from the blood cell samples with the Qiagen DNeasy Blood Extraction Kit. The rearranged chain carries TRBV5-1 and TRBJ1-2; the central 8 bases match TRBD1. Sequences were obtained from PBMCs. The source is a man between 18 and 29 years old in good health and CMV-seronegative. The CDR3 corresponds to CASSPGQGSYGYTF. The DNA sequence is given as TGCGCCAGCAGCCCCGGACAGGGTTCTTATGGCTACACCTTC.